The clone carrying this TCR beta chain is a singleton in its sample. CDR1 is SGHNT and CDR2 is YYREEE in the germline V gene (reference sequence). CDR3 length: 14 amino acids. Between the trimmed V and J ends, which lost 6 bases and 2 bases, there was a span of 15 bases. These data come from a study of blood T cell repertoires in COVID-19. Study-level information: Sites across the United States, Italy and Spain contributed samples from acute and convalescent COVID-19. The analysed material was cDNA or gDNA that came from T cells, B-cell-depleted T cells, or PBMCs.

In the original analysis: By means of reference gene primer amplification, nucleated cell counts were estimated. Repertoires were generated with immunoSEQ multiplex PCR, while TCRdb's copy carries only in-frame clones and drops some. V and J calls and clone size are as listed in that table; D and trimming were resolved from the DNA. The data show 100,000 or so clones, around 80% seen once. Sequencing used peripheral blood. The receptor was isolated from a woman aged 80 or over with acute or convalescent COVID-19. The rearrangement joins TRBV5-4 to TRBJ2-7; no clear D. CDR3 nucleotides: TGTGCCAGCACCATCGATGGGCAGGCCTACGAGCAGTACTTC. Protein product: CASTIDGQAYEQYF. The full variable domain, in which reference TRBV5-4 and TRBJ2-7 provide the parts outside the CDR3, is ETGVTQSPTHLIKTRGQQVTLRCSSQSGHNTVSWYQQALGQGPQFIFQYYREEENGRGNFPPRFSGLQFPNYSSELNVNALELDDSALYLCASTIDGQAYEQYFGPGTRLTVT.